This T cell receptor (beta chain) was recovered during a study of shared clonotypes between healthy human individuals. Some clones are missing from TCRdb's copy, which holds only in-frame ones; the method was immunoSEQ multiplex PCR. The profile shows approximately 460,000 clones, roughly four fifths of them singletons. Each of the donors was a healthy adult who was HIV-negative and had not had a recent acute infection or vaccination. About this clone itself: A much larger clone is a single base away; this may be a read error. This same CDR3 is encoded by further DNA sequences in the sample.

Per germline, CDR1 LNHDA and CDR2 SQIVND (reference sequence). Trimming removed 7 bases at V and 0 bases at J, with 15 bases between. The CDR3 has 15 amino acids. The specimen sequenced was PBMCs. The chain is built from TRBV19 and TRBJ1-2, with D possibly being TRBD1 (6 bases). This receptor was taken from a woman aged 40 to 50 in good health. Some clones in this sample may be carry-over from other donors' samples. The CDR3 DNA follows: TGTGCCAGTACCGATCCATACAGGGCTAACTATGGCTACACCTTC. As protein: CASTDPYRANYGYTF. The full variable domain, completed using reference TRBV19 and TRBJ1-2, is DGGITQSPKYLFRKEGQNVTLSCEQNLNHDAMYWYRQDPGQGLRLIYYSQIVNDFQKGDIAEGYSVSREKKESFPLTVTSAQKNPTAFYLCASTDPYRANYGYTFGSGTRLTVV.